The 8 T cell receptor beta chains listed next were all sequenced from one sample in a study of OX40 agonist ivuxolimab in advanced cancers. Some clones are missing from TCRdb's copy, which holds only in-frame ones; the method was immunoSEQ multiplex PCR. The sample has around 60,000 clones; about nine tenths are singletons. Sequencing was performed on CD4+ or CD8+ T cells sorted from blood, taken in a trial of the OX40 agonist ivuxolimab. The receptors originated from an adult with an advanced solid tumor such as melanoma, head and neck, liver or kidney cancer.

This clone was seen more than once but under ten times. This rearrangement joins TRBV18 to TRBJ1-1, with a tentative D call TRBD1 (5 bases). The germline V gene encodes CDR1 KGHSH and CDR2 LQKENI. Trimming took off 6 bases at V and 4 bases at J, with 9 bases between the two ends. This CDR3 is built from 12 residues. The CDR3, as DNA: TGTGCCAGCTCCGGGACCTCCACTGAAGCTTTCTTT. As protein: CASSGTSTEAFF.

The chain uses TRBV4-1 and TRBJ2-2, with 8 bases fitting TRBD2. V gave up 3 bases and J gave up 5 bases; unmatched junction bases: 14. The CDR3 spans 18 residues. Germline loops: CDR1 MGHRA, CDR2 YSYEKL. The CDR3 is CASSHAPTSESGTGELFF. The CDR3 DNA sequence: TGCGCCAGCAGCCACGCCCCGACTAGCGAGAGTGGAACCGGGGAGCTGTTTTTT.

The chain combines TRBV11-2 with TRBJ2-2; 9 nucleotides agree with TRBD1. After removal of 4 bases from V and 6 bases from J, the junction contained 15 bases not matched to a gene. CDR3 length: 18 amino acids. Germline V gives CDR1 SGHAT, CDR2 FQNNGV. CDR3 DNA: TGTGCCAGCAGCTCCCCCTCCCCTCGGACAGGGGTTGCCGGGGAGCTGTTTTTT. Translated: CASSSPSPRTGVAGELFF.

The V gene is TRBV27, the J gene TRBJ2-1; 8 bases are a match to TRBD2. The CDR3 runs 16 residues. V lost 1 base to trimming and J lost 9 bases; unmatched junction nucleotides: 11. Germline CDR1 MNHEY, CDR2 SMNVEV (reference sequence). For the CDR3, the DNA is TGTGCCAGCAGTTTATTCGCGGGACTAGATGGAGTTGAGCAGTTCTTC. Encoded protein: CASSLFAGLDGVEQFF.

This CDR3 is CASSVSGGTDTQYF. DNA for the CDR3: TGTGCCAGCAGCGTAAGTGGGGGCACAGATACGCAGTATTTT. V and J are TRBV9 and TRBJ2-3; D unclear. Germline V CDR1 and CDR2: SGDLS, YYNGEE. The germline V and J ends were trimmed by 1 base and 1 base, with 7 bases remaining between them. This CDR3 spans 14 amino acids.

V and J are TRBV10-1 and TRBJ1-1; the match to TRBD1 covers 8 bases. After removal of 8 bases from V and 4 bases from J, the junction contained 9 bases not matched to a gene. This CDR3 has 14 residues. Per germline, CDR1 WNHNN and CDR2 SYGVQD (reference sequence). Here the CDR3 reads CASGRQGSLTEAFF. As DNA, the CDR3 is TGCGCCAGCGGCCGACAGGGGAGTCTCACTGAAGCTTTCTTT.

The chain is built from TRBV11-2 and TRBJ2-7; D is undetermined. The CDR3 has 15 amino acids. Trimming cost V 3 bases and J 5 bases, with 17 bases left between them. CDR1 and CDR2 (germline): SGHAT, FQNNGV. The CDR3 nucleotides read TGTGCCAGCAGCTTGGGGTTGCGGAGTACCCACGAGCAGTACTTC. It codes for CASSLGLRSTHEQYF.

In DNA, the CDR3 is TGCAGCGTTGCCGTCTCCGGGAGTGAAAAACTGTTTTTT. Encoded protein: CSVAVSGSEKLFF. The rearrangement uses TRBV29-1 and TRBJ1-4; the D is unclear. The CDR3 sequence is 13 residues long. The V gene's germline CDR1 is SQVTM and CDR2 ANQGSEA. With 4 bases removed from V and 7 bases from J, the gap between germline ends came to 13 bases.